The T cell receptor beta chain described here comes from a study of CD8+ T cells in alopecia areata. Study as a whole: Treatment of the treated patients consisted of oral tofacitinib, 5 to 10 mg twice daily.

TCR sequencing used cDNA made by reverse transcription of extracted RNA. Produced via immunoSEQ multiplex PCR; TCRdb's table is partial and in-frame only. This sample has approximately 200,000 clones, with 45% to 65% found just once. Described treatment: oral pan-JAK inhibitor, 5-10 mg twice daily. Lesional scalp tissue (obtained by punch biopsy) and peripheral blood were collected from alopecia areata patients. Sequenced here: CD4+ T cells sorted from blood, sampled at week 4, from a patient treated with tofacitinib. The source of this sequence is a human donor with alopecia areata.

Here the CDR3 reads CASSLGQTTDTQYF. DNA for the CDR3: TGCGCCAGCAGCCTGGGACAGACCACGGATACGCAGTATTTT. The V call is TRBV4-1, the J call TRBJ2-3; 7 nucleotides agree with TRBD1. The CDR3 runs 14 residues. From germline, CDR1 is MGHRA and CDR2 YSYEKL. Trimming removed 4 bases from V and 6 bases from J; junction bases left unmatched: 7.